These T cell receptor beta chains were read from a single sample in a study of T-cell memory formation after mild COVID-19. TCRdb itself ran the 5' RACE reads through MiXCR, one entry per CDR3 protein. The table lists fewer than 90,000 distinct CDR3 sequences, over 10% of them singletons, with 41% in the top ten. The sequenced sample consisted of PBMCs or a T cell subset sorted from them (not recorded which). These receptor sequences come from a young man who had mild COVID-19 (a few samples of this study predate the infection). Cell type and time point are not known. Each CDR3 is given with its conserved first and last residue. The order of the fields is clone size, D gene, J gene, V gene, CDR3 protein, CDR3 DNA. D genes are given only for firm matches. Clone sizes are given selectively: once, few, many, or a class where the clone is expanded.

>NA|TRBD1|TRBJ2-5|TRBV7-9
CASSLMSSSGQGQETQYF
TGTGCCAGCAGCTTAATGTCCAGCTCCGGACAGGGGCAAGAGACCCAGTACTTC
>few|NA|TRBJ1-1|TRBV29-1
CSATGGGNTEAFF
TGCAGCGCAACCGGGGGCGGGAACACTGAAGCTTTCTTT
>NA|TRBD2|TRBJ2-7|TRBV20-1
CSAEMGLAFSYEQYF
TGCAGTGCTGAAATGGGACTAGCGTTCTCCTACGAGCAGTACTTC
>NA|TRBD2|TRBJ2-5|TRBV7-3
CASSLGLAGPSYQETQYF
TGTGCCAGCAGCTTAGGACTAGCGGGTCCCTCGTACCAAGAGACCCAGTACTTC
>few|NA|TRBJ2-7|TRBV4-3
CASASELAMTYEQYF
TGCGCCAGCGCAAGCGAATTAGCTATGACCTACGAGCAGTACTTC
>few|NA|TRBJ2-7|TRBV6-2/TRBV6-3
CASSYSIYEQYF
TGTGCCAGCAGTTACTCGATTTACGAGCAGTACTTC
>NA|NA|TRBJ1-5|TRBV7-8
CASSLVTGFVGKPQHF
TGTGCCAGCAGCTTAGTGACGGGCTTTGTAGGTAAGCCCCAGCATTTT
>few|NA|TRBJ1-6|TRBV5-6
CASRQGNSPLHF
TGTGCCAGTCGCCAAGGAAATTCACCCCTCCACTTT
>NA|NA|TRBJ1-5|TRBV6-2/TRBV6-3
CASTLGSQPQHF
TGTGCCAGCACCCTAGGGAGTCAGCCCCAGCATTTT
>NA|TRBD1|TRBJ2-1|TRBV6-2/TRBV6-3
CASSYTGAEYNEQFF
TGTGCCAGCAGTTACACAGGGGCGGAATACAATGAGCAGTTCTTC
>few|TRBD1|TRBJ2-1|TRBV6-5
CASSYGTGGGGEQFF
TGTGCCAGCAGTTACGGGACAGGAGGTGGTGGTGAGCAGTTCTTC
>NA|NA|TRBJ1-2|TRBV10-3
CAISDLARTLGYTF
TGTGCCATCAGTGACTTGGCCAGGACGCTTGGCTACACCTTC
>few|NA|TRBJ2-1|TRBV2
CAAGIYNEQFF
TGTGCCGCCGGGATCTACAATGAGCAGTTCTTC
>NA|NA|TRBJ2-7|TRBV4-3
CASSQEGGVAPYEQYF
TGCGCCAGCAGCCAAGAAGGCGGGGTCGCCCCATACGAGCAGTACTTC
>NA|TRBD2|TRBJ2-7|TRBV10-3
CAIRGGGTLAEQYF
TGTGCCATCCGGGGGGGGGGTACCCTCGCCGAGCAGTACTTC
>NA|NA|TRBJ2-1|TRBV11-2
CASSSLPGREVYNEQFF
TGTGCCAGCAGCTCCCTACCGGGACGGGAAGTCTACAATGAGCAGTTCTTC
>few|TRBD1|TRBJ2-7|TRBV4-3
CASSQSLDRHYEQYF
TGCGCCAGCAGCCAGTCCCTGGACAGGCATTACGAGCAGTACTTC
>NA|TRBD1|TRBJ2-5|TRBV9
CASSVGWQGEEEETQYF
TGTGCCAGCAGCGTAGGGTGGCAGGGGGAAGAAGAAGAGACCCAGTACTTC
>NA|NA|TRBJ1-2|TRBV23-1
CASSQSNRGYTF
TGCGCCAGCAGTCAATCTAACCGTGGCTACACCTTC
>NA|NA|TRBJ2-7|TRBV5-4
CASTLAGNHYEQYF
TGTGCCAGCACCTTGGCAGGGAACCACTACGAGCAGTACTTC
>few|TRBD1|TRBJ2-5|TRBV9
CASSVEDRVRETQYF
TGTGCCAGCAGCGTAGAGGACAGGGTGCGAGAGACCCAGTACTTC
>few|NA|TRBJ1-1|TRBV27
CASSLGQTTEAFF
TGTGCCAGCAGTCTGGGGCAGACTACTGAAGCTTTCTTT
>NA|NA|TRBJ2-1|TRBV11-2
CASSGPRGGEQFF
TGTGCCAGCAGCGGGCCCCGAGGTGGGGAGCAGTTCTTC
>few|NA|TRBJ2-3|TRBV24-1
CATSVEDRRHLYF
TGTGCCACCAGTGTAGAAGACAGGCGGCACCTTTATTTT
>few|NA|TRBJ1-1|TRBV4-1
CASSQESAGLNTEAFF
TGCGCCAGCAGCCAAGAATCGGCAGGCCTGAACACTGAAGCTTTCTTT
>few|NA|TRBJ1-4|TRBV4-2
CASSQERSDSLFF
TGTGCCAGCAGCCAAGAAAGGTCGGACAGTCTGTTTTTT
>few|TRBD2|TRBJ2-5|TRBV4-1
CASSQVFSGEEETQYF
TGCGCCAGCAGCCAAGTTTTTAGCGGGGAAGAAGAGACCCAGTACTTC
>NA|TRBD2|TRBJ2-7|TRBV27
CASSPDSGGPYTYEQYF
TGTGCCAGCAGTCCCGACAGCGGGGGGCCGTACACCTACGAGCAGTACTTC
>few|TRBD1|TRBJ2-5|TRBV28
CASSWAGTEYQETQYF
TGTGCCAGCAGTTGGGCCGGGACAGAGTACCAAGAGACCCAGTACTTC
>NA|NA|TRBJ2-1|TRBV7-3
CASSFSPESSYNEQFF
TGTGCCAGCAGCTTTTCGCCCGAAAGCTCCTACAATGAGCAGTTCTTC
>few|NA|TRBJ2-2|TRBV4-1
CASSRAGPTGGELFF
TGCGCCAGCAGCAGGGCGGGACCTACGGGCGGGGAGCTGTTTTTT
>NA|NA|TRBJ2-1|TRBV27
CASSLGSGTYNEQFF
TGTGCCAGCAGTTTAGGTTCGGGGACCTACAATGAGCAGTTCTTC
>NA|TRBD1|TRBJ1-2|TRBV12-3/TRBV12-4
CASSPATGTNGYTF
TGTGCCAGCAGTCCCGCGACAGGGACGAATGGCTACACCTTC
>NA|TRBD2|TRBJ2-1|TRBV4-2
CASSASGGTDEQFF
TGTGCCAGCAGCGCTAGCGGGGGGACGGATGAGCAGTTCTTC
>NA|NA|TRBJ2-1|TRBV12-3/TRBV12-4
CASSGSDSYNEQFF
TGTGCCAGCAGTGGGTCAGACTCCTACAATGAGCAGTTCTTC
>NA|TRBD1|TRBJ2-1|TRBV11-1
CASSLAKYRGILGYGNEQFF
TGTGCCAGCAGCTTAGCTAAGTACAGGGGGATACTTGGATATGGCAATGAGCAGTTCTTC
>few|NA|TRBJ2-3|TRBV4-1
CASSQDPGGTDTQYF
TGCGCCAGCAGCCAAGATCCGGGGGGCACAGATACGCAGTATTTT
>few|NA|TRBJ2-1|TRBV29-1
CSVDEEGGTYNEQFF
TGCAGCGTCGACGAGGAGGGCGGAACCTACAATGAGCAGTTCTTC
>NA|NA|TRBJ2-1|TRBV7-6
CASSLDPGTYNEQFF
TGTGCCAGCAGCTTAGATCCGGGCACCTACAATGAGCAGTTCTTC
>NA|NA|TRBJ1-2|TRBV12-3/TRBV12-4
CASSFSTVYGYTF
TGTGCCAGCAGCTTTTCGACCGTCTATGGCTACACCTTC
>few|TRBD1|TRBJ1-4|TRBV5-1
CASSVQGRLEKLFF
TGCGCCAGCAGCGTACAGGGGAGGCTTGAAAAACTGTTTTTT
>few|TRBD1|TRBJ2-3|TRBV20-1
CSARTGTGGTDTQYF
TGCAGTGCTAGGACCGGGACAGGGGGCACAGATACGCAGTATTTT
>few|NA|TRBJ2-1|TRBV7-9
CASSSPQPGLQFF
TGTGCCAGCAGCTCCCCCCAACCGGGACTCCAGTTCTTC
>NA|TRBD1|TRBJ1-2|TRBV13
CASSSVIRDRDYGYTF
TGTGCCAGCAGCTCAGTGATCCGGGACAGGGACTATGGCTACACCTTC
>many|TRBD2|TRBJ2-3|TRBV2
CASRDRTSGGASRDTQYF
TGTGCCAGCAGGGATCGGACTAGCGGGGGGGCTTCACGAGATACGCAGTATTTT
>NA|NA|TRBJ1-5|TRBV4-1
CASSQEPGNQPQHF
TGCGCCAGCAGCCAAGAACCAGGGAATCAGCCCCAGCATTTT